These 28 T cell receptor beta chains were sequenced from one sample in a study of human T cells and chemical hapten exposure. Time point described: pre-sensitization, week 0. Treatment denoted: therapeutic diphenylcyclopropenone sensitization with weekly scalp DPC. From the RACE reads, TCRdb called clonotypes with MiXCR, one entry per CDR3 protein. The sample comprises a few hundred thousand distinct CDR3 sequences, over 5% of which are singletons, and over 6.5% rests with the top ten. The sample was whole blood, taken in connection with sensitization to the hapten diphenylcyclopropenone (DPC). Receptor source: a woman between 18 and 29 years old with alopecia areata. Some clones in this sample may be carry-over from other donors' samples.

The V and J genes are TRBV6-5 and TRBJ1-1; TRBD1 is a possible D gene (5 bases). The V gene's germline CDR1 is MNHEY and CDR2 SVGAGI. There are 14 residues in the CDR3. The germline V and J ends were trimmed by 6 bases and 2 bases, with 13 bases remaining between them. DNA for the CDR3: TGTGCCAGCAGCACCAGGGTACCAAACACTGAAGCTTTCTTT. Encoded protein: CASSTRVPNTEAFF.

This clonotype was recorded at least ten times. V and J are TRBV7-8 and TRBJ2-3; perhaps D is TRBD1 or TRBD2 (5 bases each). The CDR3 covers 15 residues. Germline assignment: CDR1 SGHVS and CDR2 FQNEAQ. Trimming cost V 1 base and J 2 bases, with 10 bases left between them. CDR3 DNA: TGTGCCAGCAGCTTAGTTACGGGGACCACAGATACGCAGTATTTT. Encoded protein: CASSLVTGTTDTQYF.

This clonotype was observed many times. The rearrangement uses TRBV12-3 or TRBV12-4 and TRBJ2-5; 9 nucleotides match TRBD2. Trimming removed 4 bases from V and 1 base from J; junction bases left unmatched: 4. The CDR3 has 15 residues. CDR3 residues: CASSSRGGVQETQYF. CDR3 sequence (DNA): TGTGCCAGCAGTTCGCGCGGGGGGGTCCAAGAGACCCAGTACTTC.

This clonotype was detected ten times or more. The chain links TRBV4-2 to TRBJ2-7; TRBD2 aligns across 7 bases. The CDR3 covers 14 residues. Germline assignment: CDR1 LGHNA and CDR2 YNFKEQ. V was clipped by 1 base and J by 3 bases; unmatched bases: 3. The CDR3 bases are TGTGCCAGCAGCCAAGCTAGCGGCATCTACGAGCAGTACTTC. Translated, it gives CASSQASGIYEQYF.

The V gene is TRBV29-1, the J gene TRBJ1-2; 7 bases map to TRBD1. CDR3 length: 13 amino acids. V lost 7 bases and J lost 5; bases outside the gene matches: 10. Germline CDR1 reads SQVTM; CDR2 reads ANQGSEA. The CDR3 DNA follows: TGCAGCGCGGGCTGGACAGGAAAATATGGCTACACCTTC. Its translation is CSAGWTGKYGYTF.

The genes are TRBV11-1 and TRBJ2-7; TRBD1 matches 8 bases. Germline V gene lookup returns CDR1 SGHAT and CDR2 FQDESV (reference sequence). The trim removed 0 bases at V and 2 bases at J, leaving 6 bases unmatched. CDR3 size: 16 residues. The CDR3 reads CASSLAGQGLPYEQYF. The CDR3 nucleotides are TGTGCCAGCAGCTTAGCCGGACAGGGTCTCCCCTACGAGCAGTACTTC.

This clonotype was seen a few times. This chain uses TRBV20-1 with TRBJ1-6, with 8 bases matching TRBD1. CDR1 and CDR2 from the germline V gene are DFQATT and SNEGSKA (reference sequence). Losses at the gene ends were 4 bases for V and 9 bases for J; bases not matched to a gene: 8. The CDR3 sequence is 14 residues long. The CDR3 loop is CSAKLPGTGSPLHF. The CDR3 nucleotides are TGCAGTGCTAAGTTACCAGGGACAGGTTCACCCCTCCACTTT.

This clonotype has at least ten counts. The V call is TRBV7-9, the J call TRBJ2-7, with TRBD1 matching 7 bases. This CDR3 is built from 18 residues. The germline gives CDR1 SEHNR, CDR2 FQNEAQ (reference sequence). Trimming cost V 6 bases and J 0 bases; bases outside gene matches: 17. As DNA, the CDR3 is TGTGCCAGCAGTTCTCCGTACGGTTCCGGGACAGTCTCCTACGAGCAGTACTTC. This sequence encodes CASSSPYGSGTVSYEQYF.

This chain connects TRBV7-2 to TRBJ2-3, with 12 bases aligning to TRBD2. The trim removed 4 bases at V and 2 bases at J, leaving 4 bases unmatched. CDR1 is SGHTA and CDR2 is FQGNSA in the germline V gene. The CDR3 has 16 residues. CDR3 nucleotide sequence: TGTGCCAGCAGCTCTGGACTAGCGGGGCCCACAGATACGCAGTATTTT. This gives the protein CASSSGLAGPTDTQYF.

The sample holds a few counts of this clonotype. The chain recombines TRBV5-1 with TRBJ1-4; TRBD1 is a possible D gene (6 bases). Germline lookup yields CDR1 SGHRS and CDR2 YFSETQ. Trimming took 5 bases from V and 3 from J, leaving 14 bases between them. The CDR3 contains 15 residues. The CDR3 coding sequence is TGCGCCAGCAGACGGGGGGCGACGGCTAATGAAAAACTGTTTTTT. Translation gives CASRRGATANEKLFF.

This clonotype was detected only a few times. As DNA, the CDR3 is TGCAGTGCTAGAACAGCGTACGAGCAGTACTTC. It is translated as CSARTAYEQYF. This chain connects TRBV20-1 to TRBJ2-7; D not certain. The CDR3 has 11 residues. Germline assignment: CDR1 DFQATT and CDR2 SNEGSKA (reference sequence). Trimming removed 2 bases at V and 4 bases at J, with 6 bases between.

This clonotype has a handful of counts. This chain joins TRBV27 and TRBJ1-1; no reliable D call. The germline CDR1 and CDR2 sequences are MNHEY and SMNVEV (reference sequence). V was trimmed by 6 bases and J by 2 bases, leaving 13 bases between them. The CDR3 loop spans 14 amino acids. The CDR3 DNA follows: TGTGCCAGCAGGCCTGATGGAGTTAACACTGAAGCTTTCTTT. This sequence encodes CASRPDGVNTEAFF.

DNA for the CDR3: TGTGCCAGCAGTGAACAGGGAAGTTTCAATGAGCAGTTCTTC. Protein: CASSEQGSFNEQFF. V usage is TRBV6-4 and J usage is TRBJ2-1; TRBD1 is a possible D gene (6 bases). V gave up 3 bases and J gave up 6 bases, with 12 bases separating them. Germline V gene data show CDR1 as MRHNA and CDR2 as SNTAGT. This CDR3 comprises 14 residues.

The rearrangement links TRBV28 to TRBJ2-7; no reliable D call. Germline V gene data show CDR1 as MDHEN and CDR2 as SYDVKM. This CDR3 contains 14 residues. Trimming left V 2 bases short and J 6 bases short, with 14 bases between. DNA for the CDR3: TGTGCCAGCAGTTTAGCCGGCCCGGCACCCGAGCAGTACTTC. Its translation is CASSLAGPAPEQYF.

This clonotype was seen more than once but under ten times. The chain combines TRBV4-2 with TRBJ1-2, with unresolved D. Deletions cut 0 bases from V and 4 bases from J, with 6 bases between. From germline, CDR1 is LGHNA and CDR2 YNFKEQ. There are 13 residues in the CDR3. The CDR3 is CASSQDLLYGYTF. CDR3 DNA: TGTGCCAGCAGCCAAGATCTTCTCTATGGCTACACCTTC.

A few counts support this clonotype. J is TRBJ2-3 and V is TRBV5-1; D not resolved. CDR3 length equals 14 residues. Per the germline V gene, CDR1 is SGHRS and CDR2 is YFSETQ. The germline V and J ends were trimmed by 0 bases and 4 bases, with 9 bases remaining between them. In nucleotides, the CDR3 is TGCGCCAGCAGCTTGGCGCCAGTGGCAGATACGCAGTATTTT. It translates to CASSLAPVADTQYF.

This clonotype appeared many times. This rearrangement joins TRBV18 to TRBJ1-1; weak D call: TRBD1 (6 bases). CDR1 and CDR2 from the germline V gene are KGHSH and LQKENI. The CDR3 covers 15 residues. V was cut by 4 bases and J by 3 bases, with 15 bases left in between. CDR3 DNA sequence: TGTGCCAGCTCACTGGGTGCAGGGGTTGACACTGAAGCTTTCTTT. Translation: CASSLGAGVDTEAFF.

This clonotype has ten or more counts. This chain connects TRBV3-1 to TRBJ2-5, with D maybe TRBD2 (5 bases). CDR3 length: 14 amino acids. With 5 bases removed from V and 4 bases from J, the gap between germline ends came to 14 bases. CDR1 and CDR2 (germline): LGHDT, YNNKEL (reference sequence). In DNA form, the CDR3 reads TGTGCCAGCAGCAACGGACTGGGCGTAGAGACCCAGTACTTC. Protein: CASSNGLGVETQYF.

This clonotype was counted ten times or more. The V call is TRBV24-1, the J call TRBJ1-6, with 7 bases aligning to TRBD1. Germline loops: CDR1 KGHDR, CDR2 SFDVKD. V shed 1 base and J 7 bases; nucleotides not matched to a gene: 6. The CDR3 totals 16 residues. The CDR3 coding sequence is TGTGCCACCAGTGATTTACCGACAGGGACCAATTCACCCCTCCACTTT. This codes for CATSDLPTGTNSPLHF.

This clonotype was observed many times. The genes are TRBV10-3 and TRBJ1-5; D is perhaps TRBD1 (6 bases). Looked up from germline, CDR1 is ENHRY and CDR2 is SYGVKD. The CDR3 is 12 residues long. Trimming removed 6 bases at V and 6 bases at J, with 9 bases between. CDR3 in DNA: TGTGCCATCAGGGACAGAACTCAGCCCCAGCATTTT. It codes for CAIRDRTQPQHF.

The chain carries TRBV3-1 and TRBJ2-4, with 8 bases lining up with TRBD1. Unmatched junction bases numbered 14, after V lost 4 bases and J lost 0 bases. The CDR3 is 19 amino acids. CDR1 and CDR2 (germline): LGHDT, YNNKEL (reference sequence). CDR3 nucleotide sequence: TGTGCCAGCAGCCCGGGCTGGGTGACAGGGGATTTAGCCAAAAACATTCAGTACTTC. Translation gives CASSPGWVTGDLAKNIQYF.

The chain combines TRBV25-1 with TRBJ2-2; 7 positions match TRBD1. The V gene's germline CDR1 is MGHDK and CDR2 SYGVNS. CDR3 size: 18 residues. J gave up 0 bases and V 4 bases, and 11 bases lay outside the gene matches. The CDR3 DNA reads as TGTGCCAGCAGTGGCCCCTACAGGGGCGTACCGAACACCGGGGAGCTGTTTTTT. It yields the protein CASSGPYRGVPNTGELFF.

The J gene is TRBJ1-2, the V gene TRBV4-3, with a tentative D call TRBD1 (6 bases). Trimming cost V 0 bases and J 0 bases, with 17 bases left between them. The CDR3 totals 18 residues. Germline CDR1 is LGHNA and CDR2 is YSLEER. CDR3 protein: CASSQDVEDRRPNYGYTF. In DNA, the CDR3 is TGCGCCAGCAGCCAAGATGTCGAGGACAGACGACCTAACTATGGCTACACCTTC.

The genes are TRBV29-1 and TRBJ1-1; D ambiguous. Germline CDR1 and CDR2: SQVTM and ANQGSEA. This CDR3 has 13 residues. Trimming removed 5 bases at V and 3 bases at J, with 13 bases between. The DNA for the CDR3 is TGCAGCGTTCTCGGACCTATTTACACTGAAGCTTTCTTT. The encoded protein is CSVLGPIYTEAFF.

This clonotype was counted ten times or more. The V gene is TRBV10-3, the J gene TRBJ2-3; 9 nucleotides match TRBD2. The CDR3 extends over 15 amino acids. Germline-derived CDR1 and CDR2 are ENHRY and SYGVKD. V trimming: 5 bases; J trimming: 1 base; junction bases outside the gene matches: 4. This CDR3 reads CAISHSSGGTDTQYF. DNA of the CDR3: TGTGCCATCAGTCACTCTAGCGGGGGCACAGATACGCAGTATTTT.

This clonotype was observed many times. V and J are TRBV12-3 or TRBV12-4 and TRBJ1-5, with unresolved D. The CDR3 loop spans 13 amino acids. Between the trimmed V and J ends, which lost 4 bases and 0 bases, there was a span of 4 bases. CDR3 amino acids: CASSWGSNQPQHF. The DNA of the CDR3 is TGTGCCAGCAGTTGGGGTAGCAATCAGCCCCAGCATTTT.

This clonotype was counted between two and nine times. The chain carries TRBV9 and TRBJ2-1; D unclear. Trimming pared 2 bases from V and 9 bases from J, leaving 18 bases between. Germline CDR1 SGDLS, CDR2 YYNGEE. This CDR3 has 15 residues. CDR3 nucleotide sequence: TGTGCCAGCAGCGTCGGGCATGACCGGAAAGCTGAGCAGTTCTTC. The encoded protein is CASSVGHDRKAEQFF. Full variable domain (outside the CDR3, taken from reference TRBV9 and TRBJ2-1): DSGVTQTPKHLITATGQRVTLRCSPRSGDLSVYWYQQSLDQGLQFLIQYYNGEERAKGNILERFSAQQFPDLHSELNLSSLELGDSALYFCASSVGHDRKAEQFFGPGTRLTVL.

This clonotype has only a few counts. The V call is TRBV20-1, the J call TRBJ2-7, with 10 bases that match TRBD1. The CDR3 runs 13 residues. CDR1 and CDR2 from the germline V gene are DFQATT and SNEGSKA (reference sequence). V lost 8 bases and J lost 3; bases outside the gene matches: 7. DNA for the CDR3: TGCAGTCTCTTAGGGGACAGGGGCTACGAGCAGTACTTC. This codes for CSLLGDRGYEQYF.